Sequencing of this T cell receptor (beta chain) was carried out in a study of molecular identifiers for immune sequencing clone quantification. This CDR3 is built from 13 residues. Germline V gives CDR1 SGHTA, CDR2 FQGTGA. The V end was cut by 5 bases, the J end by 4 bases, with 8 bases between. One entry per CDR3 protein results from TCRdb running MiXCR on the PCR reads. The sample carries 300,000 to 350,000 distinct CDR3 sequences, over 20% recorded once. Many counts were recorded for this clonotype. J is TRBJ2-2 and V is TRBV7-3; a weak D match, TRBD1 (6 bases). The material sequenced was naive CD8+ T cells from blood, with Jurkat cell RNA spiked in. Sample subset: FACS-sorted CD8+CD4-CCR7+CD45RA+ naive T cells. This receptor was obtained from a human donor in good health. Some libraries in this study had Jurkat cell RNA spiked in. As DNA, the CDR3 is TGTGCCAGCAGCCCGGACAGCACCGGGGAGCTGTTTTTT. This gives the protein CASSPDSTGELFF.